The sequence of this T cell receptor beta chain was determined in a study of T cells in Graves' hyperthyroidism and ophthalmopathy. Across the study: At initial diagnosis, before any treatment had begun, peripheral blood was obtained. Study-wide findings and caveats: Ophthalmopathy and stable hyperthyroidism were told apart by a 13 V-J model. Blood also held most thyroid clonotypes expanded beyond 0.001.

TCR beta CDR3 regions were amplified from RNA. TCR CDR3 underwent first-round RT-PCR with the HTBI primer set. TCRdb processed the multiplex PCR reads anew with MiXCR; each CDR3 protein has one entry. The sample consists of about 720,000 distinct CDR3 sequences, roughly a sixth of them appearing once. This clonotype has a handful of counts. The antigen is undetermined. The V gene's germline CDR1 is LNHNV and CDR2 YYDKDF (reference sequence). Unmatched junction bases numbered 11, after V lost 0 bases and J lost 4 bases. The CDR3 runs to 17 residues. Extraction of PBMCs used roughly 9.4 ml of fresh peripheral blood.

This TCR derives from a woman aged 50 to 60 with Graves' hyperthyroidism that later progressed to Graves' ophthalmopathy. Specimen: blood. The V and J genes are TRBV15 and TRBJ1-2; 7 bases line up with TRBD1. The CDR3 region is CATSRDRTTDRVYGYTF. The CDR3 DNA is TGTGCCACCAGCAGAGACAGGACAACCGACAGGGTCTATGGCTACACCTTC.